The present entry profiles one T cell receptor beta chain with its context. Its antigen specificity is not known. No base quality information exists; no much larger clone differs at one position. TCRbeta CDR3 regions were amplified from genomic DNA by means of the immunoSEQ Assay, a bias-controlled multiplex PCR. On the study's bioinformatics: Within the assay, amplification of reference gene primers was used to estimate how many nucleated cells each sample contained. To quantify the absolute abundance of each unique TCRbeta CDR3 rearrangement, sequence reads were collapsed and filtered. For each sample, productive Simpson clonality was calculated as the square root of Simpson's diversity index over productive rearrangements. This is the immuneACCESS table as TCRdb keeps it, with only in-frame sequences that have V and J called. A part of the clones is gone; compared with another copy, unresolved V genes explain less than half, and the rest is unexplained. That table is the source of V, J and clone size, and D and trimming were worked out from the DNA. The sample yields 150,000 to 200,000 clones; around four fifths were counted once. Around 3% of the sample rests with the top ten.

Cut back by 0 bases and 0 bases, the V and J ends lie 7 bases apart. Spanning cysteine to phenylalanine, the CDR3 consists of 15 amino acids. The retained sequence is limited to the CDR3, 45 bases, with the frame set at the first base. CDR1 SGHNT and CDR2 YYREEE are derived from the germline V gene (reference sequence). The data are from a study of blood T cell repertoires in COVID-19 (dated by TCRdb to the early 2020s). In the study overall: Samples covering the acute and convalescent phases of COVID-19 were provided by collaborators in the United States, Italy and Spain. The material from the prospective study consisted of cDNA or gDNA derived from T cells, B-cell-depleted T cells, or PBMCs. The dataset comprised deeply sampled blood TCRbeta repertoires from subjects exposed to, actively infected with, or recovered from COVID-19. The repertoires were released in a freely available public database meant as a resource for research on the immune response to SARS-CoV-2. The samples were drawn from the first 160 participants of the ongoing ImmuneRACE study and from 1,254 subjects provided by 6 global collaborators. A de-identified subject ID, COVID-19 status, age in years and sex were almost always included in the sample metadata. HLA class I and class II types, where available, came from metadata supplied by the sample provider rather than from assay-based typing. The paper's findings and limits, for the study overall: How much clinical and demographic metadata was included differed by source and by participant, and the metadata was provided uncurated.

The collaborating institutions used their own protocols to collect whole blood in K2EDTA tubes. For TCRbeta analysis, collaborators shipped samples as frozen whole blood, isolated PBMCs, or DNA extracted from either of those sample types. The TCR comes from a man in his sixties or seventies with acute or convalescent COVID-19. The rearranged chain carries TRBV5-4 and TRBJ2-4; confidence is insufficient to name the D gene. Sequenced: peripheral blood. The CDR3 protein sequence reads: CASSLGGEAKNIQYF. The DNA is TGTGCCAGCAGCTTGGGAGGAGAAGCCAAAAACATTCAGTACTTC. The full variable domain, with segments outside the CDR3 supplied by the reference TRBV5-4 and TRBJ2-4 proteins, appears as ETGVTQSPTHLIKTRGQQVTLRCSSQSGHNTVSWYQQALGQGPQFIFQYYREEENGRGNFPPRFSGLQFPNYSSELNVNALELDDSALYLCASSLGGEAKNIQYFGAGTRLSVL.